This T cell receptor (beta chain) is drawn from a study of CD8+ T cells in alopecia areata. In the case of this clone: The target antigen is unknown.

Points from the study as a whole: In lesional scalp, particularly from alopecia totalis/universalis, clonality was higher than in normal scalp. Among the top 100, expanded CD8+ clones were significantly decreased by tofacitinib, as was scalp clonality.

Germline-derived CDR1 and CDR2 are SGHRS and YFSETQ. CDR3 length: 15 residues. V dropped 4 bases and J dropped 0; count of bases not matched to a gene: 4. It was cDNA, reverse transcribed from extracted RNA, that served as the sequencing template. Sequencing was performed with immunoSEQ multiplex PCR; in TCRdb, only in-frame clones are kept and a portion is missing. The sample contains roughly 280,000 clones, about 60% of which appear only once. Treatment: oral pan-JAK inhibitor, 5-10 mg twice daily. Collected material from alopecia areata patients comprised lesional scalp punch biopsies and peripheral blood.

The TCR sequence derives from a human donor with alopecia areata. The chain employs TRBV5-1 and TRBJ2-3, with TRBD1 matching over 8 bases. The sequenced sample was CD4+ T cells sorted from blood, obtained at approximately week 51, from a patient treated with tofacitinib. CDR3 loop: CASSLRTGSTDTQYF. In nucleotides, the CDR3 is TGCGCCAGCAGCCTACGGACAGGGAGCACAGATACGCAGTATTTT. The complete variable domain, with remaining parts taken from reference TRBV5-1 and TRBJ2-3, reads KAGVTQTPRYLIKTRGQQVTLSCSPISGHRSVSWYQQTPGQGLQFLFEYFSETQRNKGNFPGRFSGRQFSNSRSEMNVSTLELGDSALYLCASSLRTGSTDTQYFGPGTRLTVL.